This TCR beta chain is drawn from a study of blood T cell repertoires in COVID-19. Study details: From the United States, Italy and Spain came samples of acute and convalescent COVID-19. Sample material is recorded as cDNA or gDNA derived from T cells, B-cell-depleted T cells, or PBMCs.

In the original workflow: Reference gene primer amplification gave nucleated cell count estimates. The repertoire was sequenced with immunoSEQ multiplex PCR; TCRdb's copy has only in-frame clones and lacks some. That table gives V, J and clone size, and the DNA gave D and trimming. The table records roughly 200,000 clones, approximately 81% of them present only once. Patients from Seattle were sampled longitudinally, starting during active infection. V was pared by 4 bases and J by 7 bases, with 9 bases of the junction left unmatched. The germline CDR1 and CDR2 sequences are KGHDR and SFDVKD. The CDR3 contains 15 residues.

Sequencing used peripheral blood. The chain employs TRBV24-1 and TRBJ1-5; 7 bases are shared with TRBD1. The receptor was isolated from a person aged 65-85 years with COVID-19, enrolled during active disease. CDR3 loop: CATSDQTGPGQPQHF. CDR3 DNA: TGTGCCACCAGTGACCAGACAGGGCCTGGACAGCCCCAGCATTTT.